Listed here are 32 T cell receptor beta chains from one sample, sequenced in a study of radiation and T cells in renal cell carcinoma. The data were produced by immunoSEQ multiplex PCR, yet TCRdb's version contains in-frame clones alone and is incomplete. This table holds about 150,000 clones, 88% found once. Time point of the sample: baseline pretreatment blood. Noted treatment: 15 Gy SBRT to primary tumor, nephrectomy 4 weeks later. The material was blood, obtained from a patient whose treatment included radiotherapy and nephrectomy. All receptors come from a woman between 70 and 85 years old with renal cell carcinoma.

The chain has TRBV19 and TRBJ1-1, with a weak D call TRBD1 (6 bases). This CDR3 is 13 amino acids long. V lost 8 bases and J lost 5, with 15 bases in between. The germline V gene has CDR1 LNHDA and CDR2 SQIVND (reference sequence). The CDR3 bases are TGTGCCAGTTCTTACAGGGTAGGGACTGAAGCTTTCTTT. Translated: CASSYRVGTEAFF.

V usage is TRBV10-1 and J usage is TRBJ2-7; D gene uncertain. Germline V gives CDR1 WNHNN, CDR2 SYGVQD (reference sequence). CDR3 length equals 11 residues. V lost 6 bases, J lost 3 bases, and 6 bases lay in between. The CDR3 region has the DNA TGCGCCAGCAGCAGAGACTACGAGCAGTACTTC. As protein: CASSRDYEQYF.

As regards this clone: At one of its ends the junction is not consistent with the germline gene, which may arise from a read error. J is TRBJ2-3 and V is TRBV30, with TRBD1 identical over 7 bases. The germline CDR1 and CDR2 sequences are GTSNPN and SVGIG (reference sequence). The CDR3 has 11 residues. DNA for the CDR3: TGTGCCTGGAGGACAGGGACATCTCGTATTTTT. Translating it yields CAWRTGTSRIF.

V usage is TRBV30 and J usage is TRBJ1-1; D not resolved. Germline CDR1 GTSNPN, CDR2 SVGIG (reference sequence). The CDR3 consists of 13 residues. Trimming shortened V by 2 bases and J by 1 base, and 8 bases separated the two germline ends. CDR3 sequence reads: CAWSIKRNTEAFF. The CDR3 DNA reads TGTGCCTGGAGTATCAAAAGGAACACTGAAGCTTTCTTT.

This clone appeared once. The chain combines TRBV6-1 with TRBJ2-5; 8 positions match TRBD1. The J call is doubtful: the DNA matches TRBJ2-7 better. Per the germline V gene, CDR1 is MNHNS and CDR2 is SASEGT. CDR3 length equals 13 residues. DNA for the CDR3: TGTGCCAGCAGCTCCCGGACAGGGATCGAGCAGTACTTC. Amino acid sequence: CASSSRTGIEQYF.

V gene TRBV18 combines with J gene TRBJ1-3; D not certain. The CDR3 spans 14 residues. Trimming stripped 5 bases from V and 0 bases from J, with 8 bases between. Germline-derived CDR1 and CDR2 are KGHSH and LQKENI. As DNA, the CDR3 is TGTGCCAGCTCATCGGGGAGCTCTGGAAACACCATATATTTT. It translates to CASSSGSSGNTIYF.

The chain joins TRBV7-8 to TRBJ1-1; the D is unclear. The CDR3 spans 13 residues. Trimming took off 1 base at V and 4 bases at J, with 7 bases between the two ends. The germline V gene has CDR1 SGHVS and CDR2 FQNEAQ. The CDR3 DNA is TGTGCCAGCAGCTTAGGGAAGGGCACTGAAGCTTTCTTT. Protein product: CASSLGKGTEAFF. Based on the CDR3 plus reference TRBV7-8 and TRBJ1-1, the full variable domain is GAGVSQSPRYKVAKRGQDVALRCDPISGHVSLFWYQQALGQGPEFLTYFQNEAQLDKSGLPSDRFFAERPEGSVSTLKIQRTQQEDSAVYLCASSLGKGTEAFFGQGTRLTVV.

V gene TRBV28 combines with J gene TRBJ1-3, with D perhaps matching TRBD1 (6 bases). This CDR3 is 16 amino acids long. V gave up 3 bases and J gave up 7 bases, with 19 bases separating them. Germline lookup yields CDR1 MDHEN and CDR2 SYDVKM. CDR3 region: CASSFLSGTRGNTIYF. CDR3 DNA sequence: TGTGCCAGCAGTTTTCTAAGCGGGACAAGGGGGAACACCATATATTTT.

V gene TRBV18 combines with J gene TRBJ1-4, with TRBD1 matching 8 bases. CDR3 length equals 15 residues. Germline CDR1 KGHSH, CDR2 LQKENI. Losses at the gene ends were 3 bases for V and 3 bases for J; bases not matched to a gene: 3. The CDR3 DNA follows: TGTGCCAGCTCACCGACAGGGGAGGCTAATGAAAAACTGTTTTTT. It codes for CASSPTGEANEKLFF.

As concerns this clone: Germline and junction disagree at one end, which may indicate a read error. The chain couples TRBV4-2 to TRBJ1-1; 7 bases line up with TRBD1. The CDR3 is made up of 14 amino acids. CDR1 LGHNA and CDR2 YNFKEQ come from the germline V gene. The CDR3 DNA reads TGTGCCAGCAGTCAAGGGACAGCAACATCAAAGACTTTCTTT. It codes for CASSQGTATSKTFF.

The chain links TRBV5-8 to TRBJ2-5; D perhaps matches TRBD2 (6 bases). Trimming shortened V by 4 bases and J by 5 bases, and 24 bases separated the two germline ends. Germline V lookup: CDR1 SGHTS, CDR2 YDEGEE. The CDR3 extends over 17 amino acids. CDR3 coding DNA: TGTGCCAGCAGCCATGGAGGGAGTTTAGGGAGCGTGGAGACCCAGTACTTC. Its protein is CASSHGGSLGSVETQYF.

The chain combines TRBV9 with TRBJ2-5, with D uncertain. CDR1 SGDLS and CDR2 YYNGEE come from the germline V gene. This CDR3 region has 14 residues. V was shortened by 0 bases and J by 5 bases, with 11 bases between the two germline ends. CDR3: CASSVAPGRETQYF. In nucleotides, the CDR3 is TGTGCCAGCAGCGTAGCCCCGGGTCGCGAGACCCAGTACTTC. The entire variable domain, with the rest obtained from reference TRBV9 and TRBJ2-5, is as follows: DSGVTQTPKHLITATGQRVTLRCSPRSGDLSVYWYQQSLDQGLQFLIQYYNGEERAKGNILERFSAQQFPDLHSELNLSSLELGDSALYFCASSVAPGRETQYFGPGTRLLVL.

V and J are TRBV7-2 and TRBJ1-1; no reliable D call. Trimming stripped 5 bases from V and 1 base from J, with 17 bases between. Germline V CDR1 and CDR2: SGHTA, FQGNSA. This CDR3 is 16 amino acids long. The CDR3 here is CASSVKFGPPNTEAFF. The CDR3 region has the DNA TGTGCCAGCAGCGTTAAATTTGGACCCCCGAACACTGAAGCTTTCTTT.

The chain carries TRBV27 and TRBJ2-6, with 10 bases aligning to TRBD2. CDR1 is MNHEY and CDR2 is SMNVEV in the germline V gene (reference sequence). Trimming cost V 6 bases and J 0 bases; bases outside gene matches: 8. The CDR3 is 18 residues long. The CDR3 reads CASSSGSGGTSGANVLTF. CDR3 sequence (DNA): TGTGCCAGCAGCTCGGGTAGCGGGGGGACCTCTGGGGCCAACGTCCTGACTTTC. The full variable domain, with the rest looked up from reference TRBV27 and TRBJ2-6, is EAQVTQNPRYLITVTGKKLTVTCSQNMNHEYMSWYRQDPGLGLRQIYYSMNVEVTDKGDVPEGYKVSRKEKRNFPLILESPSPNQTSLYFCASSSGSGGTSGANVLTFGAGSRLTVL.

This clone was seen more than once but under ten times. The chain combines TRBV6-4 with TRBJ2-3; 8 bases match TRBD2. With 3 bases clipped from V and 1 base from J, the junction kept 0 bases outside the gene matches. The CDR3 consists of 14 residues. From germline, CDR1 is MRHNA and CDR2 SNTAGT. The CDR3 loop reads CASSERGGTDTQYF. DNA of the CDR3: TGTGCCAGCAGTGAGCGGGGGGGCACAGATACGCAGTATTTT.

The V gene is TRBV5-1, the J gene TRBJ1-1; no clear D gene. The CDR3 is 14 amino acids. V dropped 4 bases and J dropped 1 base, with 11 bases sitting between them. In germline, CDR1 is SGHRS, CDR2 YFSETQ. CDR3 in amino acids: CASSPPRGNTEAFF. The CDR3 DNA sequence: TGCGCCAGCAGCCCCCCTCGGGGGAACACTGAAGCTTTCTTT.

The chain links TRBV28 to TRBJ1-5, with TRBD1 as a possible D gene (6 bases). CDR3 length equals 14 residues. Germline CDR1 is MDHEN and CDR2 is SYDVKM. With 7 bases removed from V and 7 bases from J, the gap between germline ends came to 17 bases. This CDR3 reads CASTLGGAWQPQHF. The CDR3 DNA reads as TGTGCCAGCACCCTGGGGGGGGCTTGGCAGCCCCAGCATTTT.

The DNA for the CDR3 is TGTGCCACCCTAGGGGGTGCTAACTATGGCTACACCTTC. Its protein is CATLGGANYGYTF. The V and J genes are TRBV28 and TRBJ1-2; TRBD1 might be the D (6 bases). V was trimmed by 10 bases and J by 0 bases, leaving 12 bases between them. There are 13 residues in the CDR3. Germline V lookup: CDR1 MDHEN, CDR2 SYDVKM.

This rearrangement joins TRBV9 to TRBJ1-3; D is unresolved. Trimming left V 2 bases short and J 0 bases short, with 12 bases between. CDR3 size: 16 residues. Germline CDR1 and CDR2: SGDLS and YYNGEE. This CDR3 reads CASSVAGGSSGNTIYF. CDR3 nucleotide sequence: TGTGCCAGCAGCGTGGCAGGTGGGAGCTCTGGAAACACCATATATTTT.

This chain uses TRBV6-1 with TRBJ2-3; unclear D gene. The germline gives CDR1 MNHNS, CDR2 SASEGT. V gave up 1 base and J gave up 6 bases, with 8 bases separating them. The CDR3 covers 13 residues. DNA of the CDR3: TGTGCCAGCAGTGAAGGGGTAAGGGATACGCAGTATTTT. Its protein is CASSEGVRDTQYF.

The genes are TRBV10-3 and TRBJ2-7; TRBD1 matches at 11 bases. Germline V gene data show CDR1 as ENHRY and CDR2 as SYGVKD. V trimming: 2 bases; J trimming: 3 bases; junction bases outside the gene matches: 6. The CDR3 covers 16 residues. In DNA form, the CDR3 reads TGTGCCATCAGTGAGCCTCCGGGGACAGGGGGCTACGAGCAGTACTTC. This gives the protein CAISEPPGTGGYEQYF.

V is TRBV14 and J is TRBJ1-5; D remains unclear. Trimming cost V 2 bases and J 5 bases, with 7 bases left between them. Per germline, CDR1 SGHDN and CDR2 FVKESK. The CDR3 spans 13 residues. CDR3 sequence reads: CASSQTLDQPQHF. The CDR3 nucleotides are TGTGCCAGCAGCCAAACACTGGATCAGCCCCAGCATTTT. The full variable domain, rest sourced from reference TRBV14 and TRBJ1-5, is EAGVTQFPSHSVIEKGQTVTLRCDPISGHDNLYWYRRVMGKEIKFLLHFVKESKQDESGMPNNRFLAERTGGTYSTLKVQPAELEDSGVYFCASSQTLDQPQHFGDGTRLSIL.

The chain combines TRBV30 with TRBJ2-5; TRBD1 agrees at 7 bases. The assigned J gene may be wrong: the sequence end matches TRBJ2-7 better. Germline-derived CDR1 and CDR2 are GTSNPN and SVGIG (reference sequence). The CDR3 contains 11 residues. The CDR3 spells CAWSRQGEQYF. In DNA form, the CDR3 reads TGTGCCTGGAGTCGACAGGGCGAGCAGTACTTC.

The V call is TRBV30, the J call TRBJ2-5, with no clear D. The J call may be incorrect, as the DNA end agrees better with TRBJ2-7. The CDR3 is made up of 13 amino acids. CDR1 GTSNPN and CDR2 SVGIG come from the germline V gene (reference sequence). The CDR3 DNA sequence: TGTGCCTGGAGTATCCTGGGTCGCTACGAGCAGTACTTC. It translates to CAWSILGRYEQYF.

A few counts support this clone. The CDR3 sequence: CASLVVGGATNEKLFF. CDR3 nucleotides: TGTGCCAGCTTGGTGGTGGGGGGGGCGACTAATGAAAAACTGTTTTTT. V and J are TRBV12-1 and TRBJ1-4. TRBV12-1 is assigned pseudogene status. The CDR3 extends over 16 amino acids.

The rearrangement links TRBV5-1 to TRBJ2-3; 14 nucleotides agree with TRBD2. Germline trimming cut 5 bases from V and 5 bases from J; bases unmatched to any gene: 7. The germline V gene encodes CDR1 SGHRS and CDR2 YFSETQ. The CDR3 has 16 residues. CDR3 DNA sequence: TGCGCCAGCAGTACCCGGACTAGCGGGGGGAAAGATACGCAGTATTTT. This codes for CASSTRTSGGKDTQYF.

The rearrangement joins TRBV15 to TRBJ2-5; D is undetermined. This CDR3 comprises 13 residues. V was clipped by 8 bases and J by 1 base, with 11 bases between them. Per germline, CDR1 LNHNV and CDR2 YYDKDF (reference sequence). The CDR3 region is CATPSGFQETQYF. For the CDR3, the DNA is TGTGCCACCCCAAGTGGGTTCCAAGAGACCCAGTACTTC.

This chain links TRBV7-2 with TRBJ2-6; the D gene could be TRBD1 or TRBD2 (5 bases each). V shed 5 bases and J shed 3 bases, with 11 bases lying between them. Germline V lookup: CDR1 SGHTA, CDR2 FQGNSA. The length of the CDR3 is 15 residues. The CDR3 here is CASSQRGSGANVLTF. CDR3 sequence (DNA): TGTGCCAGCAGCCAGAGGGGTAGTGGGGCCAACGTCCTGACTTTC. The entire variable domain, with the rest obtained from reference TRBV7-2 and TRBJ2-6, is as follows: GAGVSQSPSNKVTEKGKDVELRCDPISGHTALYWYRQSLGQGLEFLIYFQGNSAPDKSGLPSDRFSAERTGGSVSTLTIQRTQQEDSAVYLCASSQRGSGANVLTFGAGSRLTVL.

The chain employs TRBV19 and TRBJ2-7; perhaps TRBD1 as D (6 bases). Germline CDR1 is LNHDA and CDR2 is SQIVND (reference sequence). The CDR3 loop spans 16 amino acids. The germline V and J ends were trimmed by 3 bases and 0 bases, with 15 bases remaining between them. The chain's CDR3 is CASSIEGDPDSYEQYF. The CDR3 DNA reads TGTGCCAGTAGTATCGAGGGGGACCCGGACTCCTACGAGCAGTACTTC.

The chain links TRBV18 to TRBJ1-4, with D uncertain. The CDR3 covers 14 residues. V shed 0 bases and J shed 7 bases, with 9 bases lying between them. The germline V gene encodes CDR1 KGHSH and CDR2 LQKENI. This chain's CDR3 is CASSPPGPVEKLFF. CDR3 nucleotide sequence: TGTGCCAGCTCACCACCAGGACCGGTTGAAAAACTGTTTTTT.

The rearrangement links TRBV7-9 to TRBJ1-1, with D possibly TRBD1 on 5 matching bases. Germline V gene sequence: CDR1 SEHNR, CDR2 FQNEAQ (reference sequence). V lost 5 bases and J lost 10, with 14 bases in between. This CDR3 is built from 12 residues. This chain's CDR3 is CASSPPGGTAFF. The CDR3 DNA reads as TGTGCCAGCAGCCCCCCCGGGGGGACAGCTTTCTTT.

This clone is a singleton in its sample. This chain connects TRBV5-4 to TRBJ1-1; D perhaps matches TRBD1 (5 bases). Germline V gene data show CDR1 as SGHNT and CDR2 as YYREEE (reference sequence). V lost 3 bases to trimming and J lost 2 bases, with 14 bases between them. This CDR3 spans 15 amino acids. CDR3 nucleotides: TGTGCCAGCAGCTCCCCGACAGACCTTAACACTGAAGCTTTCTTT. Its translation is CASSSPTDLNTEAFF.